This T cell receptor (beta chain) originates from a study of T cells in narcolepsy. About the research overall: Patients with NT1 or NT2 and healthy control donors were enrolled.

Germline V gene data show CDR1 as SGHDT and CDR2 as YYEEEE. The V gene end was trimmed by 4 bases and the J gene end by 5 bases; junction bases not matched to a gene: 8. This CDR3 spans 17 amino acids. Here immunoSEQ multiplex PCR was the method, and the copy in TCRdb shows in-frame clones only, minus some. The data contain approximately 25,000 clones, 86% of them singletons. Findings and caveats of the study: No autoreactive T cell clone sequences appeared in some memory CD4+ repertoires. Same-patient CSF and blood CD4+ T cell clonotypes included HCRT-specific and TRIB2-specific autoreactive ones.

Details on this clone: Its matching antigen is unknown.

The specimen sequenced was CD45RA- memory CD4+ T cells from PBMCs. The chain is built from TRBV5-6 and TRBJ2-5; TRBD2 aligns across 16 bases. This TCR came from a human donor with narcolepsy. CDR3 bases: TGTGCCAGCAGCCCCGGGACTAGCGGGGGGGCCGGGGAGACCCAGTACTTC. The encoded protein is CASSPGTSGGAGETQYF.